The clone carrying this TCR beta chain was detected a few times. This sample was included in a study of identical twins. Template switching added a universal primer site; cDNA carried unique molecular identifiers. TCRdb fed the 5' RACE reads into MiXCR, producing one record per CDR3 protein. The sample includes roughly 1.6 million distinct CDR3 sequences, about 32% of them seen just once. Healthy Caucasians were all of the donors. Per germline, CDR1 MNHEY and CDR2 SMNVEV (reference sequence). This CDR3 has 14 residues. Trimming stripped 8 bases from V and 7 bases from J, with 18 bases between. Source material: cord blood. This receptor was identified in a newborn girl in good health. The rearrangement uses TRBV27 and TRBJ2-1, with D hard to call. This CDR3 reads CASRMPGENNEQFF. The CDR3 nucleotides read TGTGCCAGCCGCATGCCAGGCGAAAATAATGAGCAGTTCTTC.